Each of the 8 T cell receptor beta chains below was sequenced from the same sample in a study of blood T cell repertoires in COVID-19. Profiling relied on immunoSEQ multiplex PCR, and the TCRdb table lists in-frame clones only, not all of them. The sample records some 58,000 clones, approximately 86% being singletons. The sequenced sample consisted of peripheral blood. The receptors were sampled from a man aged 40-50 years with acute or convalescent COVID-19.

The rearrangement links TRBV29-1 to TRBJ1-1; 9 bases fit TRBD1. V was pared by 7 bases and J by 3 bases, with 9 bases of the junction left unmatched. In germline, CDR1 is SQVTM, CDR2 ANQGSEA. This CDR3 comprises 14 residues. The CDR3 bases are TGCAGCGGCAGGACAGGGGCTTTCGACACTGAAGCTTTCTTT. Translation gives CSGRTGAFDTEAFF.

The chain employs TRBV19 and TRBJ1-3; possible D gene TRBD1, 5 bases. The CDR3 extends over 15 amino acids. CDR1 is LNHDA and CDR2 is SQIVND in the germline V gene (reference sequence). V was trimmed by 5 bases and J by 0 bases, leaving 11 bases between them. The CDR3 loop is CASSLRQSSGNTIYF. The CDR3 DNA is TGTGCCAGTAGTCTTCGACAGAGCTCTGGAAACACCATATATTTT.

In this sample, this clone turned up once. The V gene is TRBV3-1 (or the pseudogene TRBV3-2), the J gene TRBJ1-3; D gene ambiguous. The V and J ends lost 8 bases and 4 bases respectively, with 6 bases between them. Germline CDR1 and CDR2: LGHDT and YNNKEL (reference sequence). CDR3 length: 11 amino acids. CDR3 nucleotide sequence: TGTGCCAGCGGACTGGGAAACACCATATATTTT. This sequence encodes CASGLGNTIYF.

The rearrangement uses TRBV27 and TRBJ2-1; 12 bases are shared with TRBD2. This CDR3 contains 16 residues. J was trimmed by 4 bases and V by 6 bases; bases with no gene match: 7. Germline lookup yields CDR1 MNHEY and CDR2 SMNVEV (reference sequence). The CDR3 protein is CASSPSGGAFYNEQFF. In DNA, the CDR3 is TGTGCCAGCAGCCCTAGCGGGGGGGCATTTTACAATGAGCAGTTCTTC.

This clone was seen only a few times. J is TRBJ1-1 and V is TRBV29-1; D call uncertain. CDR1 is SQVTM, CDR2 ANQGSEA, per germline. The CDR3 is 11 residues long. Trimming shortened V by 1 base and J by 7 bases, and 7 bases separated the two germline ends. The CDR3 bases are TGCAGCGTTGAAGTGTCCATTGAAGCTTTCTTT. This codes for CSVEVSIEAFF.

The CDR3 here is CASSTRTEAKNIQYF. CDR3 nucleotide sequence: TGTGCCAGCAGCACGCGGACAGAGGCTAAAAACATTCAGTACTTC. The V and J genes are TRBV21-1 and TRBJ2-4; the D call TRBD1 from the table was never checked on the DNA. TRBV21-1 is designated a pseudogene. This CDR3 is 15 amino acids long.

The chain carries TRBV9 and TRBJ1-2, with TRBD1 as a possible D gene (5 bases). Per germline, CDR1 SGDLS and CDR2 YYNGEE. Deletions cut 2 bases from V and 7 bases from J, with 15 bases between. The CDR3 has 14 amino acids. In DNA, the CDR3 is TGTGCCAGCAGCGTTGGTGCCAGGGTATCTGGCTACACCTTC. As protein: CASSVGARVSGYTF. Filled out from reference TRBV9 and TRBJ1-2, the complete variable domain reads DSGVTQTPKHLITATGQRVTLRCSPRSGDLSVYWYQQSLDQGLQFLIQYYNGEERAKGNILERFSAQQFPDLHSELNLSSLELGDSALYFCASSVGARVSGYTFGSGTRLTVV.

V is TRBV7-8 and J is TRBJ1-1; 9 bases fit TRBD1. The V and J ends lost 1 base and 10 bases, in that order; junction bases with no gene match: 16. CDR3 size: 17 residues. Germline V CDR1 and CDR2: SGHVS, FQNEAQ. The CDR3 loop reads CASSLVPLGQGFVVAFF. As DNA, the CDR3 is TGTGCCAGCAGCTTAGTACCCCTGGGACAGGGTTTTGTTGTAGCTTTCTTT. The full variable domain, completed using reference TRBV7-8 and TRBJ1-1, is GAGVSQSPRYKVAKRGQDVALRCDPISGHVSLFWYQQALGQGPEFLTYFQNEAQLDKSGLPSDRFFAERPEGSVSTLKIQRTQQEDSAVYLCASSLVPLGQGFVVAFFGQGTRLTVV.